This paragraph reports one T cell receptor (beta chain). Other DNA sequences in the same sample also yield this CDR3. V lost 1 base, J lost 4 bases, and 9 bases lay in between. CDR1 SGHTA and CDR2 FQGNSA come from the germline V gene. The CDR3 runs 14 residues. The authors' processing: Amplification with reference gene primers provided the estimates of nucleated cell counts. The table came from immunoSEQ multiplex PCR; TCRdb's copy has only in-frame clones and leaves some out. D and trimming were read from the DNA, whereas the V and J calls and clone size are those reported in that table. The profile covers 65,000 to 90,000 clones, with roughly 84% appearing a single time and roughly a tenth taken by the ten largest. The record originates from a study of blood T cell repertoires in COVID-19. The overall study: Samples taken during acute and convalescent COVID-19 were collected in the United States, Italy and Spain. The cDNA or gDNA used as material had been derived from T cells, B-cell-depleted T cells, or PBMCs.

The chain combines TRBV7-2 with TRBJ2-3; D might be TRBD2 (5 bases). This clonotype originated in a woman between 18 and 29 years old with acute or convalescent COVID-19. The sequenced material came from peripheral blood. CDR3 in DNA: TGTGCCAGCAGCTTAGTCCTAGCTCCAGATACGCAGTATTTT. It yields the protein CASSLVLAPDTQYF.